The clone carrying this TCR beta chain has a handful of counts. Antigen: not known. Between the trimmed V and J ends, which lost 4 bases and 1 base, there was a span of 6 bases. Per the germline V gene, CDR1 is SGHVS and CDR2 is FQNEAQ. This CDR3 spans 13 amino acids. Markers CD45RO/CCR7/CD25/CD127/CD95/CD27 served to sort CD4+ naive, central memory, regulatory and stem cell-like memory cells. Purities over 95% were achieved in all sorted populations. TCRB transcripts that were expressed got sequenced, as all of the isolated RNA had been reverse transcribed. Produced via immunoSEQ multiplex PCR; TCRdb's table is partial and in-frame only. The data show around 600,000 clones, about an eighth seen once. These data are taken from a study of beta chain features in type 1 diabetes. Overall study results and limits: cDNA-based sequencing might over-represent cells highly expressing TCR. The naive, central memory and Treg TCRB repertoires of patients appeared to be more similar to one another than those of healthy donors. Significant though moderate, a shortening of TCRB CDR3s appeared in all four CD4+ subsets of Type 1 diabetes patients.

The sequencing sample was made of naive CD4+ T cells from blood. The receptor was derived from a man younger than 45 with type 1 diabetes. This chain connects TRBV7-8 to TRBJ2-3; D not resolved. CDR3 region: CASSYRGTDTQYF. DNA of the CDR3: TGTGCCAGCAGCTACAGAGGCACAGATACGCAGTATTTT.